These 6 T cell receptor beta chains originate from one sample sequenced in a study of PD-L1 blockade in urothelial cancer. Assay: immunoSEQ multiplex PCR; the TCRdb copy retains only in-frame clones and omits some. The profile covers about 70,000 clones, with 80% to 85% appearing a single time and approximately 5% taken by the ten largest. Here the sequenced sample was PBMCs, taken around atezolizumab (anti-PD-L1) treatment. These receptors all stem from a man aged 70 or older with urothelial cancer.

The genes are TRBV18 and TRBJ1-1, with no clear D. Deletions cut 2 bases from V and 5 bases from J, with 18 bases between. The CDR3 extends over 16 amino acids. Germline values: CDR1 KGHSH, CDR2 LQKENI. The CDR3 sequence: CASSPIWRVDGTEAFF. CDR3 DNA: TGTGCCAGCTCACCAATCTGGAGGGTTGATGGGACTGAAGCTTTCTTT.

V is TRBV5-5 and J is TRBJ2-3; 11 bases are a match to TRBD2. Germline loops: CDR1 SGHKS, CDR2 YYEKEE (reference sequence). The CDR3 totals 18 residues. The J segment lost 10 bases and the V segment lost 1 base, leaving 17 bases of the junction unmatched. CDR3 sequence (DNA): TGTGCCAGCAGCTTGTACGTCTCGCGGCTAGCGGGAGGCACTTCGCAGTATTTT. Amino acids: CASSLYVSRLAGGTSQYF.

The J gene is TRBJ2-5, the V gene TRBV21-1; TRBD2 is the table's D call and was not checked against the DNA. TRBV21-1 is given as a pseudogene. The CDR3 spans 18 residues. The CDR3 region is CASSKGESGPRMEETQYF. CDR3 sequence (DNA): TGTGCCAGCAGCAAAGGCGAATCGGGTCCGAGGATGGAAGAGACCCAGTACTTC.

The chain combines TRBV5-1 with TRBJ2-3; D possibly corresponds to TRBD2 (7 bases). With 0 bases removed from V and 0 bases from J, the gap between germline ends came to 11 bases. The CDR3 has 16 amino acids. Germline lookup yields CDR1 SGHRS and CDR2 YFSETQ. The CDR3 DNA follows: TGCGCCAGCAGCTTGGGGCGGGGGCTAAGCACAGATACGCAGTATTTT. The encoded protein is CASSLGRGLSTDTQYF.

The chain recombines TRBV5-1 with TRBJ2-5, with D possibly TRBD1 on 5 matching bases. The CDR3 has 16 residues. Trimming cost V 2 bases and J 5 bases, with 19 bases left between them. Germline V gives CDR1 SGHRS, CDR2 YFSETQ. The CDR3 protein is CASSLKGADSPETQYF. The CDR3, as DNA: TGCGCCAGCAGCTTAAAAGGGGCGGATAGTCCGGAGACCCAGTACTTC.

This chain connects TRBV9 to TRBJ2-2, with 11 bases matching TRBD1. Germline V gives CDR1 SGDLS, CDR2 YYNGEE. The ends lost 4 bases at V and 7 bases at J; junction bases unmatched: 9. This CDR3 spans 16 amino acids. CDR3 DNA: TGTGCCAGCAGCCCTAGGGGACAGGGGGGCGTCGGGGAGCTGTTTTTT. Protein: CASSPRGQGGVGELFF.